This T cell receptor (beta chain) was identified during a study of T cells after yellow fever vaccination. MiXCR, applied by TCRdb to the 5' RACE reads, yields one record per CDR3 protein. The sample consists of about 230,000 distinct CDR3 sequences, 5.5% to 8.5% of them appearing once. This CDR3 comprises 16 residues. V dropped 6 bases and J dropped 1 base, with 16 bases sitting between them. The germline gives CDR1 MDHEN, CDR2 SYDVKM. Sequencing was performed on CD4+ T cells sorted from PBMCs, taken on the day of the yellow fever booster vaccination. This chain links TRBV28 with TRBJ1-5; no clear D. This sequence was found in a man aged 30-40 years who received the YFV17D yellow fever vaccine. CDR3 DNA: TGTGCCAGCAGCCCTGGAAGCCCGAGAAGCAATCAGCCCCAGCATTTT. Its translation: CASSPGSPRSNQPQHF.